The sequence of this T cell receptor beta chain was determined in a study of blood T cell repertoires in COVID-19. In the source study's methods: Using reference gene primer amplification, nucleated cell counts were estimated. Libraries were prepared by immunoSEQ multiplex PCR; TCRdb keeps only in-frame clonotypes and omits some of them. For V, J and clone size, that table is used; D and trimming come from the DNA. Of approximately 200,000 clones in the sample, 70% to 90% are singletons; the top ten hold about 10%. V was pared by 6 bases and J by 7 bases, with 12 bases between. Germline V gene lookup returns CDR1 ENHRY and CDR2 SYGVKD. This CDR3 is built from 12 residues. Clinical history reported by participants formed the basis on which cohorts were assigned.

The sequenced material came from PBMCs or T cells enriched from blood (not recorded which). The receptor comes from a man aged 25-45 years who had recovered from COVID-19. V is TRBV10-3 and J is TRBJ1-2, with D possibly being TRBD1 (5 bases). The CDR3 protein is CAISSQGGGYTF. In nucleotides, the CDR3 is TGTGCCATCAGCAGCCAGGGAGGTGGCTACACCTTC.